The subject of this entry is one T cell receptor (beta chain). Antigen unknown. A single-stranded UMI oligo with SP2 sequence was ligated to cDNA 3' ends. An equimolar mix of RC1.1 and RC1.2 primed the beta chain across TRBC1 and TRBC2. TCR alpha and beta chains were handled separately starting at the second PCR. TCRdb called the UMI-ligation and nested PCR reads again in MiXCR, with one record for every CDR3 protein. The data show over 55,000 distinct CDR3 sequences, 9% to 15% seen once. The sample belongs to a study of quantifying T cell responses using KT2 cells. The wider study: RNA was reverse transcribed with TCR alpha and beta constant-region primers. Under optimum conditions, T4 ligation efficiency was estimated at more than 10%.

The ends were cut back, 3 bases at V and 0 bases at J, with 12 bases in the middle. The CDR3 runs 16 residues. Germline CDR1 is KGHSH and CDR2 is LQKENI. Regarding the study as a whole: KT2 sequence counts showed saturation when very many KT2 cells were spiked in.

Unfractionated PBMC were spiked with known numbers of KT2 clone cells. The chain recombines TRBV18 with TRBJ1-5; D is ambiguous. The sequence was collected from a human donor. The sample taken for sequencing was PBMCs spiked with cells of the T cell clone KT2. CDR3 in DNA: TGTGCCAGCTCACCGGTCGGACGGATTAGCAATCAGCCCCAGCATTTT. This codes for CASSPVGRISNQPQHF.